In its sample, the clone carrying this T cell receptor (beta chain) was seen a few times. Its antigen is not identified. This sample was taken from a study of beta chain features in type 1 diabetes. Trimming pared 3 bases from V and 4 bases from J, leaving 15 bases between. This CDR3 has 15 amino acids. Germline CDR1 reads MDHEN; CDR2 reads SYDVKM. Expressed TCRB transcripts were sequenced because the entire RNA isolate underwent reverse transcription. Using immunoSEQ multiplex PCR, the repertoire was profiled, and TCRdb retains in-frame clones only, with some absent. Counted here are 300,000 to 400,000 clones, 9.5% to 12% occurring once; the ten biggest clones make up 0.015%. Study results and caveats: It was among patients, rather than healthy donors, that naive, central memory and Treg TCRB repertoires appeared more similar.

This sequence originates from a woman in her twenties or thirties in good health. The V gene is TRBV28, the J gene TRBJ2-5; the D gene is possibly TRBD2 (5 bases). Specimen: naive CD4+ T cells from blood. Here the CDR3 reads CASSLRGSGLETQYF. CDR3 coding DNA: TGTGCCAGCAGTTTGAGAGGGAGTGGGTTAGAGACCCAGTACTTC.